These T cell receptor beta chains were read from a single sample in a study of tumor-infiltrating lymphocytes in oesophageal squamous cell carcinoma. Each CDR3 protein is one row after TCRdb ran MiXCR on the PCR reads. Seen here are over 10,000 distinct CDR3 sequences, around 56% observed once, and the top ten hold 12%. Input material: blood. These receptors all come from a female donor with esophageal squamous cell carcinoma. Each CDR3 is given with its conserved first and last residue. A D gene is named only where the DNA matches it firmly. Some rows mark clone size as missing; the rest say once, few, many or name a class of expanded clone.

>medium-sized|TRBJ2-1|TRBV28|TRBD2
TGTGCCAGCAGTTTACGAGCGGGAGGTCTCTACAATGAGCAGTTCTTC
CASSLRAGGLYNEQFF
>.|TRBJ2-7|TRBV23-1|.
TGCGCCAGCAGTCAAAGTCCGGATCACACAGATACGCAGTACTTC
CASSQSPDHTDTQYF
>many|TRBJ2-3|TRBV4-1|TRBD2
TGCGCCAGCAGCCTCGGTCCTAGCGGAGTCACAGATACGCAGTATTTT
CASSLGPSGVTDTQYF
>.|TRBJ1-6|TRBV4-1|.
TGTGCCAGCAGCCAAGATAAGGGTAGCGGGGGGGCCTACGAGCAGTACTTT
CASSQDKGSGGAYEQYF
>.|TRBJ2-7|TRBV7-9|TRBD2
TGTGCCAGCAGCCCCCAGGGAGGGCCAGGATACGAGCAGTACTTC
CASSPQGGPGYEQYF
>.|TRBJ2-1|TRBV20-1|TRBD2
TGCAGTGCTGTTAGCGGGGGGAGCTCCTACGAGCAGTTCTTC
CSAVSGGSSYEQFF
>medium-sized|TRBJ2-7|TRBV10-2|TRBD2
TGCGCCAGCAGTGAGGGGCTAGCGGGACTCTACGAGCAGTACTTC
CASSEGLAGLYEQYF
>.|TRBJ2-1|TRBV7-2|TRBD1
TGTGCCAGCAGCACCAACCCCGTGACAGGGCACCTCGGGCAGTTCTTC
CASSTNPVTGHLGQFF
>.|TRBJ2-6|TRBV28|TRBD1
TGTGCCAGCAGCTCAGGGGGCTCAGGGGCCAACGTCCTGACTTTC
CASSSGGSGANVLTF
>.|TRBJ2-3|TRBV5-1|TRBD2
TGCGCCAGCAGCCCGGGCCGGACTAGCGGGACCGCAGATACGCAGTATTTT
CASSPGRTSGTADTQYF
>.|TRBJ1-2|TRBV6-6|TRBD1
TGTGCCAGCACGGACAGGGTAGCTGGCTACACCTTC
CASTDRVAGYTF
>many|TRBJ1-1|TRBV5-6|.
TGTGCCAGCAGCTGGGGACAAAGCACTGAAGCTTTCTTT
CASSWGQSTEAFF
>.|TRBJ2-1|TRBV7-2|.
TGTGCCAGCAGGGAGGGGGGGGTTGTCTCCTACAATGAGCAGTTCTTC
CASREGGVVSYNEQFF
>many|TRBJ1-4|TRBV4-1|TRBD1
TGCGCCAGCAGCCAGCACGGGACAGGGGACGGAAAACTGTTTTTT
CASSQHGTGDGKLFF
>.|TRBJ2-3|TRBV7-2|.
TGTGCCAGCAGCCTGTTAGGGGCTAGCACAGATACGCAGTATTTT
CASSLLGASTDTQYF
>.|TRBJ1-1|TRBV7-4|TRBD1
TGTGCCAGCAGCGGCGACAGGGGGGTCACTGAAGCTTTCTTT
CASSGDRGVTEAFF
>.|TRBJ2-7|TRBV11-2|TRBD1
TGTGCCAGCAGCTTAGTTTCCCACAGGGGGGTCACCGAGCAGTACTTC
CASSLVSHRGVTEQYF